The 32 T cell receptor beta chains given below trace back to one sample, sequenced in a study of post-analysis software for immune sequencing data. Unique molecular identifiers featured in each of the TCR beta cDNA libraries. TCRdb redid the calling of the PCR reads with MiXCR, one entry per CDR3 protein. The sample consists of 150,000 to 200,000 distinct CDR3 sequences, around 28% of them appearing once. Their target antigens are unknown. Study-wide points: Higher frequency in patients than in controls was seen for 5 or 6 TRBV segments, with TRBV5-6, TRBV5-1 and TRBV20-1 among them.

Sample: blood. The receptor set was obtained from a girl aged 10-17 years with multiple sclerosis.

This chain joins TRBV16 and TRBJ1-6; the D gene is possibly TRBD1 (5 bases). V lost 3 bases and J lost 8, with 20 bases in between. The CDR3 has 17 residues. Germline CDR1 and CDR2: KGHSY and FQNENV. The CDR3 loop is CASSHRLVGAMDSPLHF. CDR3 nucleotides: TGTGCCAGCAGCCACCGTCTCGTTGGGGCTATGGATTCACCCCTCCACTTT.

This clonotype was counted at least ten times. The rearrangement links TRBV3-1 to TRBJ2-5; D is possibly TRBD1 (7 bases). Germline-derived CDR1 and CDR2 are LGHDT and YNNKEL (reference sequence). The CDR3 is 17 amino acids. Trimming cost V 4 bases and J 4 bases, with 22 bases left between them. CDR3 loop: CASSRKAGGQRRETQYF. As DNA, the CDR3 is TGTGCCAGCAGCCGCAAAGCCGGGGGACAGAGACGAGAGACCCAGTACTTC.

This clonotype showed up many times. This chain connects TRBV6-1 to TRBJ2-1; TRBD1 matches at 7 bases. Germline V gene sequence: CDR1 MNHNS, CDR2 SASEGT. The CDR3 spans 16 residues. With V trimmed by 5 bases and J by 3 bases, 10 bases remained unmatched. CDR3 bases: TGTGCCAGCAGTCAACACACAGGGGTAGACTACAATGAGCAGTTCTTC. Residues: CASSQHTGVDYNEQFF.

This clonotype was observed many times. The chain links TRBV12-3 or TRBV12-4 to TRBJ2-1, with 9 positions matching TRBD1. The CDR3 runs 14 residues. Trimming took 7 bases from V and 8 from J; bases not matched to a gene: 9. The CDR3 DNA is TGTGCCAGCAACCTGGGACAGGGAAGGGATGAGCAGTTCTTC. Translated: CASNLGQGRDEQFF.

As for this clonotype: A much larger clonotype is one base distant, so this may be a read error. The chain combines TRBV6-5 with TRBJ2-1, with D perhaps assigned TRBD1 or TRBD2 (5 bases each). CDR1 and CDR2 (germline): MNHEY, SVGAGI. CDR3 length equals 16 residues. The CDR3 nucleotides are TGTGCCGGCAGTTACTCCCCCCGAGGGGTTGGCAATGAGCAGTTCTTC. Amino acids: CAGSYSPRGVGNEQFF.

The sample holds many counts of this clonotype. The V call is TRBV20-1, the J call TRBJ2-3; TRBD2 aligns across 9 bases. Germline V gene lookup returns CDR1 DFQATT and CDR2 SNEGSKA (reference sequence). The CDR3 loop spans 12 amino acids. V lost 6 bases to trimming and J lost 5 bases; unmatched junction nucleotides: 3. This chain's CDR3 is CSAKTSGDTQYF. CDR3 sequence (DNA): TGCAGTGCCAAGACTAGCGGAGATACGCAGTATTTT.

Of note for this clonotype: One end of the junction is discordant with germline, which a read error may explain. J is TRBJ2-6 and V is TRBV10-3; D remains unclear. The CDR3 length is 14 residues. CDR1 and CDR2 from the germline V gene are ENHRY and SYGVKD. The CDR3 bases are TGTGCCGTCAGGATTAGCTCTGAGGCCAACGTCCTGACTTTC. Its translation is CAVRISSEANVLTF.

This clonotype was counted ten times or more. The CDR3 sequence is CASSYSGVSYEQYF. The CDR3 DNA sequence: TGTGCCAGCAGTTACTCAGGGGTTTCCTACGAGCAGTACTTC. The chain recombines TRBV6-7 with TRBJ2-7; tentatively, D is TRBD1 (5 bases). TRBV6-7 is classed as an ORF, of uncertain function. V was clipped by 0 bases and J by 1 base, with 7 bases between them. CDR3 size: 14 residues.

The V and J genes are TRBV25-1 and TRBJ2-2; D is possibly TRBD1 (5 bases). CDR1 MGHDK and CDR2 SYGVNS come from the germline V gene. The V end lost 6 bases, the J end lost 4 bases, and 9 bases lay between the germline ends. The CDR3 consists of 13 residues. The CDR3 spells CASSRDSTGELFF. The CDR3 DNA reads as TGTGCCAGCAGCCGAGACAGCACCGGGGAGCTGTTTTTT.

This clonotype was recorded a few times. This chain links TRBV7-2 with TRBJ2-1, with D possibly matching TRBD1 (6 bases). Per the germline V gene, CDR1 is SGHTA and CDR2 is FQGNSA. V lost 3 bases to trimming and J lost 10 bases, with 13 bases between them. The CDR3 is 13 residues long. The CDR3 loop is CASSLTQRGEQFF. CDR3 coding DNA: TGTGCCAGCAGCTTGACGCAGAGGGGGGAGCAGTTCTTC.

This clonotype came up many times. The CDR3 bases are TGTGCCACAGGTCGAGTAGGGACAGGGGCGCTAGTGGAGACCCAGTACTTC. It codes for CATGRVGTGALVETQYF. The genes are TRBV6-1 and TRBJ2-5, with 10 bases lining up with TRBD1. The CDR3 sequence is 17 residues long. Trimming took 10 bases from V and 5 from J; bases not matched to a gene: 19. Germline V gene data show CDR1 as MNHNS and CDR2 as SASEGT.

This clonotype was observed once. A much larger clone sits a single nucleotide away, making a read error possible. The chain is built from TRBV20-1 and TRBJ1-2; no clear D. The CDR3 sequence is 10 residues long. CDR1 is DFQATT, CDR2 SNEGSKA, per germline (reference sequence). The chain's CDR3 is CNAIGYGYTF. The CDR3 nucleotides are TGCAATGCTATAGGGTATGGCTACACCTTC.

V is TRBV19 and J is TRBJ1-2; D is ambiguous. The germline gives CDR1 LNHDA, CDR2 SQIVND (reference sequence). The ends were cut back, 6 bases at V and 7 bases at J, with 12 bases in the middle. The CDR3 loop spans 12 amino acids. The CDR3 loop reads CASSPGRVGYTF. The CDR3 DNA sequence: TGTGCCAGTAGCCCCGGGAGGGTTGGCTACACCTTC.

The genes are TRBV11-2 and TRBJ2-7; possibly TRBD1 or TRBD2 for D (6 bases each). The CDR3 has 16 residues. V shed 5 bases and J shed 0 bases, with 17 bases lying between them. CDR1 SGHAT and CDR2 FQNNGV come from the germline V gene. The DNA for the CDR3 is TGTGCCAGCAGCGCAAAGAGGGGGGCTATCTCCTACGAGCAGTACTTC. Translated, it gives CASSAKRGAISYEQYF.

V and J are TRBV20-1 and TRBJ1-5; TRBD1 matches at 10 bases. With V trimmed by 3 bases and J by 7 bases, 6 bases remained unmatched. The germline gives CDR1 DFQATT, CDR2 SNEGSKA (reference sequence). The CDR3 covers 14 residues. CDR3 sequence reads: CSARLGTGDQPQHF. The CDR3 DNA sequence: TGCAGTGCTAGGCTCGGGACAGGGGACCAGCCCCAGCATTTT.

Comments on this clonotype: One base away lies a much larger clone, so this may be a sequencing read error. This chain joins TRBV7-6 and TRBJ2-3, with D possibly being TRBD2 (6 bases). The V end lost 3 bases, the J end lost 8 bases, and 15 bases lay between the germline ends. This CDR3 contains 14 residues. Germline CDR1 SGHVS, CDR2 FNYEAQ. CDR3 in amino acids: CASSLYLGTGTQYF. As DNA, the CDR3 is TGTGCCAGCAGCTTGTATCTAGGGACTGGTACGCAGTATTTT.

With respect to this clonotype: Given a much more abundant clone one base away, this may be a read error. V and J are TRBV6-5 and TRBJ2-4, with D maybe TRBD2 (6 bases). The germline CDR1 and CDR2 sequences are MNHEY and SVGAGI. Trimming stripped 6 bases from V and 15 bases from J, with 30 bases between. The CDR3 runs to 16 residues. DNA for the CDR3: TGTGCCAGCAGCCGTTTTTTGGGAGGAGGTCGAGAGACCCGGTACTTC. It translates to CASSRFLGGGRETRYF.

This clonotype was counted many times. The V and J genes are TRBV9 and TRBJ2-7; the D gene could be TRBD1 or TRBD2 (5 bases each). The CDR3 covers 13 residues. From germline, CDR1 is SGDLS and CDR2 YYNGEE. Trimming stripped 1 base from V and 9 bases from J, with 14 bases between. This CDR3 is CASSVTGAGGQYF. CDR3 DNA sequence: TGTGCCAGCAGCGTAACAGGTGCTGGAGGGCAGTACTTC.

In this sample, this clonotype turned up many times. The chain is built from TRBV12-3 or TRBV12-4 and TRBJ2-5; D perhaps matches TRBD2 (7 bases). The CDR3 loop spans 15 amino acids. The V and J ends lost 8 bases and 1 base respectively, with 17 bases between them. The CDR3 DNA follows: TGTGCCAGCCAGGACTTCGGGGGGCGCCAAGAGACCCAGTACTTC. Translating it yields CASQDFGGRQETQYF.

This clonotype has at least ten counts. The genes are TRBV4-1 and TRBJ1-2; 7 nucleotides agree with TRBD1. CDR1 is MGHRA, CDR2 YSYEKL, per germline. V was clipped by 4 bases and J by 5 bases; unmatched bases: 7. The CDR3 sequence is 14 residues long. In nucleotides, the CDR3 is TGCGCCAGCAGCCGACTAGGACAGGAGTATGGCTACACCTTC. Protein product: CASSRLGQEYGYTF.

The rearrangement links TRBV25-1 to TRBJ2-3; maybe TRBD1 (5 bases). V lost 5 bases and J lost 3, with 12 bases in between. The germline gives CDR1 MGHDK, CDR2 SYGVNS. CDR3 length: 14 residues. The CDR3 DNA is TGTGCCAGCAGTTGGCAGGGTTTGACAGATACGCAGTATTTT. Translating it yields CASSWQGLTDTQYF.

To note about this clonotype: One base away lies a much larger clone, so this may be a sequencing read error. This rearrangement joins TRBV7-3 to TRBJ2-4; 7 bases are a match to TRBD2. The J call may be faulty, since TRBJ2-5 better matches the DNA end. CDR1 is SGHTA, CDR2 FQGTGA, per germline. The CDR3 is 16 residues long. The CDR3 region is CASSFPGLAVGGTQYF. The CDR3 DNA sequence: TGTGCCAGCAGCTTCCCGGGGCTAGCGGTGGGGGGGACCCAGTACTTC.

This clonotype came up many times. The chain links TRBV20-1 to TRBJ2-7; D is unclear. V dropped 6 bases and J dropped 3 bases, with 15 bases sitting between them. CDR1 is DFQATT, CDR2 SNEGSKA, per germline (reference sequence). CDR3 size: 13 residues. The CDR3 DNA reads TGCAGTGCCAGCCAGGTGGGCTTCTACGAGCAGTACTTC. Protein sequence: CSASQVGFYEQYF.

This clonotype has a handful of counts. This chain joins TRBV6-5 and TRBJ1-3, with 8 bases lining up with TRBD1. This CDR3 contains 16 residues. The ends lost 5 bases at V and 4 bases at J; junction bases unmatched: 10. Germline V gene sequence: CDR1 MNHEY, CDR2 SVGAGI. DNA for the CDR3: TGTGCCAGCAGTCCAATACAGGGGGGGCTCGGAAACACCATATATTTT. Encoded protein: CASSPIQGGLGNTIYF.

This clonotype was detected many times. The chain combines TRBV10-3 with TRBJ2-1, with 12 bases that match TRBD2. CDR1 is ENHRY, CDR2 SYGVKD, per germline. The CDR3 is 12 residues long. Losses at the gene ends were 10 bases for V and 7 bases for J; bases not matched to a gene: 2. CDR3: CATGTSGNEQFF. CDR3 nucleotides: TGTGCCACCGGGACTAGCGGGAATGAGCAGTTCTTC.

At least ten counts were recorded for this clonotype. The V gene is TRBV4-1, the J gene TRBJ1-4; D is undetermined. This CDR3 has 13 amino acids. In germline, CDR1 is MGHRA, CDR2 YSYEKL. The V end was cut by 3 bases, the J end by 7 bases, with 9 bases between. The CDR3: CASSQVIGEKLFF. The CDR3 coding sequence is TGCGCCAGCAGCCAGGTAATCGGTGAAAAACTGTTTTTT.

CDR3 nucleotides: TGTGCCAGCTTATTTCGGCCCCAGGGAGAGACCCAGTACTTC. Translated, it gives CASLFRPQGETQYF. The chain has TRBV5-5 and TRBJ2-5; D perhaps matches TRBD1 (5 bases). The V gene's germline CDR1 is SGHKS and CDR2 YYEKEE (reference sequence). V lost 7 bases and J lost 4, with 17 bases in between. The CDR3 consists of 14 residues. The full variable domain, with the rest looked up from reference TRBV5-5 and TRBJ2-5, is DAGVTQSPTHLIKTRGQQVTLRCSPISGHKSVSWYQQVLGQGPQFIFQYYEKEERGRGNFPDRFSARQFPNYSSELNVNALLLGDSALYLCASLFRPQGETQYFGPGTRLLVL.

The chain carries TRBV3-1 and TRBJ2-4; weak D call: TRBD1 (6 bases). The end of the DNA aligns better with TRBJ2-7, so the J call may be wrong. Per the germline V gene, CDR1 is LGHDT and CDR2 is YNNKEL (reference sequence). The CDR3 sequence is 13 residues long. For the CDR3, the DNA is TGTGCCAGCAGTCCTAGGGGGACCTACGAGCAGTACTTC. Its translation is CASSPRGTYEQYF.

This clonotype came up a few times. The chain recombines TRBV5-5 with TRBJ1-1; possibly TRBD1 for D (5 bases). CDR1 SGHKS and CDR2 YYEKEE come from the germline V gene (reference sequence). V dropped 2 bases and J dropped 4 bases, with 12 bases sitting between them. The CDR3 has 14 amino acids. CDR3 loop: CASSFTGVSTEAFF. The CDR3 DNA reads as TGTGCCAGCAGCTTTACGGGGGTTTCCACTGAAGCTTTCTTT.

This chain uses TRBV30 with TRBJ1-1, with TRBD1 matching 11 bases. Germline CDR1 and CDR2: GTSNPN and SVGIG (reference sequence). J gave up 3 bases and V 4 bases, and 7 bases lay outside the gene matches. The CDR3 is made up of 15 amino acids. CDR3 nucleotides: TGTGCCTGGACCGATTCGGGACAGGGGGACACTGAAGCTTTCTTT. Encoded protein: CAWTDSGQGDTEAFF.

This clonotype was recorded only once. This chain joins TRBV9 and TRBJ1-3, with unresolved D. The germline gives CDR1 SGDLS, CDR2 YYNGEE. This CDR3 has 11 amino acids. V lost 7 bases to trimming and J lost 4 bases, with 6 bases between them. The CDR3 region has the DNA TGTGCCAGCTCCGGCGGAAACACCATATATTTT. Amino acids: CASSGGNTIYF.

This clonotype was counted between two and nine times. The chain joins TRBV28 to TRBJ2-1, with TRBD2 identical over 9 bases. CDR3 length equals 13 residues. Germline CDR1 reads MDHEN; CDR2 reads SYDVKM. After removal of 8 bases from V and 7 bases from J, the junction contained 6 bases not matched to a gene. CDR3 region: CASEREAKNEQFF. CDR3 nucleotides: TGTGCCAGCGAGCGGGAGGCGAAGAATGAGCAGTTCTTC.